Each of the 27 T cell receptor beta chains below was sequenced from the same sample in a study of regulatory T cells in long-lasting Graves disease. As for time point: newly diagnosed GD, antithyroid drugs for less than 3 months. The TCR library was made from RNA that had been extracted from PBMCs in TRIzol. CDR3-region Arm-PCR and iRepertoire HTBI primers produced the TCR beta libraries. TCRdb used MiXCR to reprocess the multiplex PCR reads, holding one entry per CDR3 protein. This table has around 450,000 distinct CDR3 sequences, 15% to 20% appearing once. This sample was also put to use in a study of T cells in Graves' hyperthyroidism and ophthalmopathy.

The sample in question was peripheral blood mononuclear cells (PBMCs), obtained at new diagnosis, from a patient treated with antithyroid drugs. These receptors all come from a man aged 40-49 years with Graves disease.

Only a few counts were recorded for this clonotype. This chain links TRBV19 with TRBJ2-7; 8 bases agree with TRBD1. J was trimmed by 5 bases and V by 3 bases; bases with no gene match: 6. CDR1 and CDR2 from the germline V gene are LNHDA and SQIVND (reference sequence). There are 14 residues in the CDR3. In nucleotides, the CDR3 is TGTGCCAGTAGTATCAGGGGGCGGTCCGACGAGCAGTACTTC. Protein: CASSIRGRSDEQYF.

This clonotype was picked up a small number of times. The chain couples TRBV7-3 to TRBJ1-2; D remains ambiguous. Germline loops: CDR1 SGHTA, CDR2 FQGTGA. This CDR3 comprises 14 residues. V shed 5 bases and J shed 4 bases, with 14 bases lying between them. Here the CDR3 DNA reads TGTGCCAGCAGCCTCGTGGGCGGAACCTATGGCTACACCTTC. Protein product: CASSLVGGTYGYTF.

The chain uses TRBV6-2 or TRBV6-3 and TRBJ2-7, with D perhaps TRBD1 or TRBD2 (5 bases each). This CDR3 is built from 16 residues. Trimming removed 0 bases from V and 0 bases from J, with 12 bases in between. The germline CDR1 and CDR2 sequences are MNHEY and SVGEGT. This CDR3 reads CASSYSRLGDSYEQYF. The CDR3, as DNA: TGTGCCAGCAGTTACTCAAGGTTGGGGGACTCCTACGAGCAGTACTTC.

This clonotype has at least ten counts. The chain carries TRBV9 and TRBJ2-7, with TRBD2 matching over 9 bases. CDR3 length: 16 residues. Germline CDR1 is SGDLS and CDR2 is YYNGEE. Trimming took 3 bases from V and 0 from J; bases not matched to a gene: 7. This chain's CDR3 is CASSEGGSGSSYEQYF. The CDR3 DNA sequence: TGTGCCAGCAGCGAGGGGGGTAGCGGGAGCTCCTACGAGCAGTACTTC.

This clonotype appeared many times. The rearrangement joins TRBV20-1 to TRBJ2-7; TRBD1 matches 7 bases. The CDR3 sequence is 13 residues long. Unmatched junction bases numbered 3, after V lost 3 bases and J lost 1 base. Looked up from germline, CDR1 is DFQATT and CDR2 is SNEGSKA (reference sequence). CDR3 region: CSASPGGSYEQYF. For the CDR3, the DNA is TGCAGTGCTAGTCCAGGGGGATCCTACGAGCAGTACTTC.

The chain uses TRBV29-1 and TRBJ2-3, with D possibly matching TRBD1 (7 bases). Looked up from germline, CDR1 is SQVTM and CDR2 is ANQGSEA. The germline V and J ends were trimmed by 4 bases and 7 bases, with 18 bases remaining between them. This CDR3 spans 14 amino acids. This CDR3 reads CSVGPGQGGYTQYF. CDR3 bases: TGCAGCGTTGGCCCCGGGCAGGGGGGTTATACGCAGTATTTT.

In this sample, this clonotype turned up many times. The V and J genes are TRBV27 and TRBJ2-1; D may correspond to TRBD1 or TRBD2 (8 bases each). CDR1 is MNHEY, CDR2 SMNVEV, per germline (reference sequence). This CDR3 contains 16 residues. V lost 7 bases to trimming and J lost 3 bases, with 19 bases between them. In DNA form, the CDR3 reads TGTGCCAGCACCCAGGGGGCGGGGGGACTCTACAATGAGCAGTTCTTC. The encoded protein is CASTQGAGGLYNEQFF.

The chain joins TRBV5-4 to TRBJ1-1, with D possibly matching TRBD1 (6 bases). CDR3 length equals 15 residues. The germline V gene encodes CDR1 SGHNT and CDR2 YYREEE (reference sequence). With 4 bases removed from V and 3 bases from J, the gap between germline ends came to 16 bases. CDR3 protein: CASSPGGRADTEAFF. In DNA, the CDR3 is TGTGCCAGCAGCCCGGGGGGCAGGGCGGACACTGAAGCTTTCTTT. Full variable domain (missing parts from reference TRBV5-4 and TRBJ1-1): ETGVTQSPTHLIKTRGQQVTLRCSSQSGHNTVSWYQQALGQGPQFIFQYYREEENGRGNFPPRFSGLQFPNYSSELNVNALELDDSALYLCASSPGGRADTEAFFGQGTRLTVV.

This clonotype showed up just a few times. The gene calls are TRBV10-3 and TRBJ1-1; tentative D call: TRBD1 (5 bases). The V gene's germline CDR1 is ENHRY and CDR2 SYGVKD. V lost 8 bases, J lost 1 base, and 14 bases lay in between. The CDR3 is made up of 14 amino acids. The CDR3 sequence is CAIASPGENTEAFF. The CDR3 DNA is TGTGCCATCGCCTCTCCGGGGGAGAACACTGAAGCTTTCTTT.

This clonotype was found many times. CDR3 amino acids: CASSRGTGGGETQYF. CDR3 nucleotides: TGTGCCAGCAGCCGGGGGACAGGGGGAGGAGAGACCCAGTACTTC. The V and J genes are TRBV27 and TRBJ2-5, with 11 bases lining up with TRBD1. V lost 6 bases to trimming and J lost 4 bases; unmatched junction nucleotides: 7. The CDR3 extends over 15 amino acids. CDR1 is MNHEY and CDR2 is SMNVEV in the germline V gene (reference sequence).

This clonotype has more than one count but fewer than ten. This chain connects TRBV6-1 to TRBJ1-2, with 10 bases aligning to TRBD1. From germline, CDR1 is MNHNS and CDR2 SASEGT. The CDR3 length is 16 residues. Losses at the gene ends were 6 bases for V and 7 bases for J; bases not matched to a gene: 14. The CDR3 DNA is TGTGCCAGCAGACCCTATGACGGGACAGGGGCTGGTGGCTACACCTTC. Its translation is CASRPYDGTGAGGYTF.

This clonotype was observed a few times. This CDR3 is CASKLGIGLAGGPYTQYF. In DNA form, the CDR3 reads TGTGCCAGCAAATTAGGGATTGGACTAGCGGGAGGGCCTTATACGCAGTATTTT. V and J are TRBV28 and TRBJ2-3, with 15 nucleotides matching TRBD2. Trimming took 7 bases from V and 7 from J; bases not matched to a gene: 15. This CDR3 comprises 18 residues. Germline CDR1 is MDHEN and CDR2 is SYDVKM.

This clonotype was observed many times. This sequence joins TRBV7-8 and TRBJ1-1; TRBD1 agrees at 7 bases. Germline loops: CDR1 SGHVS, CDR2 FQNEAQ. The CDR3 is 12 residues long. V trimming: 6 bases; J trimming: 11 bases; junction bases outside the gene matches: 9. DNA for the CDR3: TGTGCCAGCAGTCAACCGACAGGGAGGGCTTTCTTT. Its translation is CASSQPTGRAFF.

This clonotype appeared many times. The V call is TRBV6-1, the J call TRBJ1-6, with TRBD1 matching over 10 bases. The ends lost 8 bases at V and 7 bases at J; junction bases unmatched: 8. The CDR3 totals 15 residues. The germline gives CDR1 MNHNS, CDR2 SASEGT. CDR3 sequence: CASGGQGELNSPLHF. The CDR3, as DNA: TGTGCCAGCGGAGGACAGGGGGAATTGAATTCACCCCTCCACTTT.

This clonotype was counted ten times or more. The CDR3 protein is CASSERQGAFEQYF. CDR3 bases: TGTGCCAGCAGTGAGAGACAGGGGGCTTTTGAGCAGTACTTC. The genes are TRBV6-1 and TRBJ2-7, with 10 bases aligning to TRBD1. CDR3 length: 14 amino acids. Per germline, CDR1 MNHNS and CDR2 SASEGT. V lost 3 bases and J lost 7; bases outside the gene matches: 6.

This sequence joins TRBV6-1 and TRBJ1-2, with 7 bases identical to TRBD1. CDR1 is MNHNS, CDR2 SASEGT, per germline. V was pared by 4 bases and J by 3 bases, with 2 bases of the junction left unmatched. This CDR3 is 13 amino acids long. For the CDR3, the DNA is TGTGCCAGCAGTGTCGACAGGGACTATGGCTACACCTTC. Translation gives CASSVDRDYGYTF.

The rearrangement uses TRBV29-1 and TRBJ1-1, with D possibly being TRBD1 (5 bases). The CDR3 runs to 13 residues. Germline V gives CDR1 SQVTM, CDR2 ANQGSEA. Trimming pared 0 bases from V and 7 bases from J, leaving 12 bases between. The CDR3 nucleotides read TGCAGCGTTGAAGAGGGGACTCGGGGTGAAGCTTTCTTT. This gives the protein CSVEEGTRGEAFF.

In this sample, this clonotype turned up many times. The V call is TRBV27, the J call TRBJ2-7; D is undetermined. The CDR3 extends over 13 amino acids. V gave up 5 bases and J gave up 2 bases, with 10 bases separating them. Germline V gene lookup returns CDR1 MNHEY and CDR2 SMNVEV (reference sequence). For the CDR3, the DNA is TGTGCCAGCAGTCGCTCCAATCCCTACGAGCAGTACTTC. As protein: CASSRSNPYEQYF.

This clonotype was seen a few times. The chain recombines TRBV20-1 with TRBJ2-4; possible D gene TRBD1, 6 bases. The CDR3 totals 16 residues. CDR1 and CDR2 from the germline V gene are DFQATT and SNEGSKA (reference sequence). V shed 3 bases and J shed 0 bases, with 15 bases lying between them. The CDR3 is CSARTPGHIAKNIQYF. The CDR3 DNA sequence: TGCAGTGCTAGGACTCCGGGACACATAGCCAAAAACATTCAGTACTTC.

The table lists this clonotype with many counts. The chain joins TRBV2 to TRBJ2-3; the match to TRBD1 covers 7 bases. With V trimmed by 10 bases and J by 2 bases, 9 bases remained unmatched. CDR3 length: 14 residues. Germline values: CDR1 SNHLY, CDR2 FYNNEI. The CDR3 sequence: CATQRQGSTDTQYF. The CDR3 DNA reads as TGTGCCACTCAAAGACAGGGTTCCACAGATACGCAGTATTTT.

This clonotype came up many times. The chain uses TRBV18 and TRBJ2-1; 8 bases line up with TRBD1. V trimming: 3 bases; J trimming: 4 bases; junction bases outside the gene matches: 8. The length of the CDR3 is 16 residues. Germline V lookup: CDR1 KGHSH, CDR2 LQKENI. In DNA form, the CDR3 reads TGTGCCAGCTCACCGTTAGACAGGGGTGGTTACAATGAGCAGTTCTTC. Residues: CASSPLDRGGYNEQFF.

With respect to this clonotype: This sequence may be a read error, since a much larger clone differs from it by one base. The V call is TRBV5-1, the J call TRBJ2-1; 7 bases line up with TRBD2. Germline lookup yields CDR1 SGHRS and CDR2 YFSETQ. CDR3 length: 15 amino acids. The CDR3: CASRIAGDFYNGQFF. Here the CDR3 DNA reads TGCGCCAGCAGAATCGCGGGAGACTTTTACAATGGGCAGTTCTTC.

Many counts were recorded for this clonotype. The genes are TRBV27 and TRBJ2-3, with 7 positions matching TRBD2. The CDR3 length is 16 residues. V lost 6 bases and J lost 5; bases outside the gene matches: 14. Looked up from germline, CDR1 is MNHEY and CDR2 is SMNVEV (reference sequence). Here the CDR3 reads CASRMSAREHLDTQYF. In DNA form, the CDR3 reads TGTGCCAGCAGAATGAGTGCGCGGGAGCACTTAGATACGCAGTATTTT.

The table lists this clonotype with a few counts. This may come from a read error, since a much larger clone is one base off. The genes are TRBV2 and TRBJ2-4, with 9 positions matching TRBD1. There are 14 residues in the CDR3. CDR1 is SNHLY and CDR2 is FYNNEI in the germline V gene. The DNA for the CDR3 is TGTGCCAGCACACAGGGGGCTGCGGTAGACATTCGGTACTTC. Its translation: CASTQGAAVDIRYF.

The J gene is TRBJ1-5, the V gene TRBV19; D is possibly TRBD1 (6 bases). CDR3 length: 16 residues. Germline CDR1 reads LNHDA; CDR2 reads SQIVND (reference sequence). V shed 0 bases and J shed 3 bases, with 12 bases lying between them. CDR3 in DNA: TGTGCCAGTAGTATAGATTGGGGGGCCCCCAATCAGCCCCAGCATTTT. Translating it yields CASSIDWGAPNQPQHF.

The chain carries TRBV30 and TRBJ2-7, with D uncertain. CDR3 length: 14 residues. The germline CDR1 and CDR2 sequences are GTSNPN and SVGIG (reference sequence). Trimming pared 2 bases from V and 6 bases from J, leaving 17 bases between. CDR3 region: CAWSKGRLWGEQYF. The CDR3 DNA follows: TGTGCCTGGAGTAAAGGCCGGCTCTGGGGCGAGCAGTACTTC.

This clonotype was counted many times. The rearrangement joins TRBV2 to TRBJ2-3, with TRBD1 as a possible D gene (8 bases). V lost 6 bases to trimming and J lost 3 bases, with 13 bases between them. Germline CDR1 SNHLY, CDR2 FYNNEI. The length of the CDR3 is 14 residues. CDR3 DNA: TGTGCCAGCAGCCACAGGGGGGGGACAGATACGCAGTATTTT. Its protein is CASSHRGGTDTQYF.